What follows are 29 T cell receptor beta chains derived from one specimen sequenced in a study of blood T cell repertoires in COVID-19. Sequencing was performed with immunoSEQ multiplex PCR; in TCRdb, only in-frame clones are kept and a portion is missing. The table has over 95,000 clones, 70% to 85% seen once. The sample comprised peripheral blood. These receptors were collected from an older woman with acute or convalescent COVID-19.

V gene TRBV5-6 combines with J gene TRBJ1-1; D ambiguous. Germline-derived CDR1 and CDR2 are SGHDT and YYEEEE. Trimming removed 5 bases from V and 9 bases from J, with 11 bases in between. CDR3 size: 11 residues. This CDR3 reads CASSFERKAFF. As DNA, the CDR3 is TGTGCCAGCAGTTTTGAGAGAAAAGCTTTCTTT.

The chain carries TRBV19 and TRBJ1-1; D is uncertain. CDR3 length: 16 residues. The germline V gene has CDR1 LNHDA and CDR2 SQIVND (reference sequence). V lost 6 bases, J lost 5 bases, and 22 bases lay in between. CDR3: CASSKGERSGGTEAFF. CDR3 nucleotide sequence: TGTGCCAGTAGCAAAGGAGAGCGGTCGGGCGGAACTGAAGCTTTCTTT.

This clone came up once. The gene calls are TRBV5-1 and TRBJ2-3, with 7 bases fitting TRBD1. The junction had 4 bases not matched to a gene; V was cut back by 4 bases and J by 2 bases. This CDR3 region has 14 residues. Germline CDR1 is SGHRS and CDR2 is YFSETQ. The CDR3 spells CASSKGQLTDTQYF. CDR3 nucleotide sequence: TGCGCCAGCAGCAAGGGACAGCTCACAGATACGCAGTATTTT.

The chain carries TRBV30 and TRBJ1-1, with a tentative D call TRBD1 (6 bases). V was shortened by 4 bases and J by 3 bases, with 12 bases between the two germline ends. CDR1 GTSNPN and CDR2 SVGIG come from the germline V gene (reference sequence). The CDR3 spans 13 residues. The CDR3 region has the DNA TGTGCCTGGACTGAGAACAGGGACACTGAAGCTTTCTTT. Encoded protein: CAWTENRDTEAFF.

J is TRBJ1-4 and V is TRBV7-9, with D maybe TRBD1 (6 bases). CDR1 and CDR2 from the germline V gene are SEHNR and FQNEAQ (reference sequence). The CDR3 totals 18 residues. V was clipped by 5 bases and J by 3 bases, with 22 bases between them. The CDR3 nucleotides are TGTGCCAGCAGCCCCCAGACACACCGGGACAAAGCTAATGAAAAACTGTTTTTT. This codes for CASSPQTHRDKANEKLFF.

The genes are TRBV7-7 and TRBJ2-2; D might be TRBD2 (5 bases). The CDR3 consists of 13 residues. V gave up 0 bases and J gave up 7 bases, with 6 bases separating them. The germline V gene encodes CDR1 SSHAT and CDR2 FNYEAQ (reference sequence). Here the CDR3 DNA reads TGTGCCAGCAGCTTAGCAGCGGACGGGGAGCTGTTTTTT. As protein: CASSLAADGELFF.

The chain has TRBV14 and TRBJ1-1; D is uncertain. Germline values: CDR1 SGHDN, CDR2 FVKESK. The CDR3 spans 16 residues. V lost 2 bases, J lost 2 bases, and 15 bases lay in between. The CDR3 DNA follows: TGTGCCAGCAGCCAATTAACCTGGGCCGCTAACACTGAAGCTTTCTTT. It codes for CASSQLTWAANTEAFF.

The rearrangement uses TRBV27 and TRBJ1-6; 7 bases align to TRBD1. The V gene end was trimmed by 5 bases and the J gene end by 7 bases; junction bases not matched to a gene: 5. From germline, CDR1 is MNHEY and CDR2 SMNVEV (reference sequence). This CDR3 has 14 residues. The CDR3 nucleotides are TGTGCCAGCAGTCTAGCGACAGGGAATTCACCCCTCCACTTT. Protein product: CASSLATGNSPLHF.

The gene calls are TRBV4-3 and TRBJ2-7; 7 bases fit TRBD1. CDR1 is LGHNA, CDR2 YSLEER, per germline. The J segment lost 0 bases and the V segment lost 2 bases, leaving 1 base of the junction unmatched. This CDR3 has 14 residues. CDR3 residues: CASSQYRGSYEQYF. The CDR3 DNA reads TGCGCCAGCAGCCAATACAGGGGCTCCTACGAGCAGTACTTC.

The rearrangement joins TRBV10-3 to TRBJ1-2; 7 nucleotides match TRBD1. V was pared by 10 bases and J by 7 bases, with 9 bases of the junction left unmatched. Per germline, CDR1 ENHRY and CDR2 SYGVKD. The CDR3 has 12 amino acids. CDR3 sequence (DNA): TGTGCCACCCCAACAGGGGCGGGTGGCTACACCTTC. Translated, it gives CATPTGAGGYTF.

This sequence joins TRBV11-2 and TRBJ1-1; no clear D. The germline V gene has CDR1 SGHAT and CDR2 FQNNGV. V was cut by 5 bases and J by 3 bases, with 16 bases left in between. CDR3 length equals 15 residues. CDR3 in DNA: TGTGCCAGCAGCCCCCGCGAAGGGAGGTACACTGAAGCTTTCTTT. Its protein is CASSPREGRYTEAFF.

V is TRBV27 and J is TRBJ1-5; D unclear. The germline gives CDR1 MNHEY, CDR2 SMNVEV (reference sequence). V was shortened by 4 bases and J by 3 bases, with 10 bases between the two germline ends. The CDR3 runs 14 residues. The CDR3 region is CASSSSVPNQPQHF. The DNA for the CDR3 is TGTGCCAGCAGTTCCTCGGTCCCCAATCAGCCCCAGCATTTT.

The chain uses TRBV4-2 and TRBJ1-6, with TRBD1 identical over 8 bases. The CDR3 covers 16 residues. Per the germline V gene, CDR1 is LGHNA and CDR2 is YNFKEQ. V shed 3 bases, J shed 7 bases, and the junction held 8 bases outside the gene matches. CDR3 region: CASSHIIQGDNSPLHF. The CDR3 region has the DNA TGTGCCAGCAGCCACATAATACAGGGGGACAATTCACCCCTCCACTTT.

The chain recombines TRBV5-1 with TRBJ2-3, with TRBD1 matching over 7 bases. The ends lost 3 bases at V and 11 bases at J; junction bases unmatched: 9. This CDR3 region has 13 residues. CDR1 is SGHRS and CDR2 is YFSETQ in the germline V gene. The CDR3 here is CASSYDRVAQQYF. Written as DNA, the CDR3 is TGCGCCAGCAGCTACGACAGGGTAGCACAGCAGTATTTT.

The V call is TRBV28, the J call TRBJ2-1; a weak D match, TRBD1 (6 bases). Germline V CDR1 and CDR2: MDHEN, SYDVKM. The CDR3 has 14 amino acids. The ends were cut back, 5 bases at V and 10 bases at J, with 18 bases in the middle. The CDR3 DNA sequence: TGTGCCAGCAGTGGCCGGGACACGTGGGGGGAGCAGTTCTTC. The encoded protein is CASSGRDTWGEQFF.

This chain uses TRBV7-6 with TRBJ2-5; 8 bases are shared with TRBD1. J lost 5 bases, V lost 5 bases, and 10 bases had no gene match. CDR3 length equals 15 residues. CDR1 and CDR2 (germline): SGHVS, FNYEAQ. The CDR3 reads CASSPRTGNGETQYF. CDR3 DNA: TGTGCCAGCAGCCCCAGGACAGGGAATGGGGAGACCCAGTACTTC. Based on the CDR3 plus reference TRBV7-6 and TRBJ2-5, the full variable domain is GAGVSQSPRYKVTKRGQDVALRCDPISGHVSLYWYRQALGQGPEFLTYFNYEAQQDKSGLPNDRFSAERPEGSISTLTIQRTEQRDSAMYRCASSPRTGNGETQYFGPGTRLLVL.

The V and J genes are TRBV3-1 (or the pseudogene TRBV3-2) and TRBJ2-3, with 11 nucleotides matching TRBD2. J lost 4 bases, V lost 2 bases, and 8 bases had no gene match. Germline CDR1 LGHDT, CDR2 YNNKEL (reference sequence). The CDR3 runs to 17 residues. CDR3 DNA: TGTGCCAGCAGCCAATACGTACCTAGCGGGGGGTCAGATACGCAGTATTTT. It translates to CASSQYVPSGGSDTQYF.

This rearrangement joins TRBV6-5 to TRBJ2-3; D is possibly TRBD1 (6 bases). Deletions cut 2 bases from V and 2 bases from J, with 11 bases between. Germline V CDR1 and CDR2: MNHEY, SVGAGI. This CDR3 comprises 15 residues. The CDR3 DNA sequence: TGTGCCAGCAGTTACGGGGGCGGGCCCACAGATACGCAGTATTTT. Its translation: CASSYGGGPTDTQYF.

J is TRBJ2-7 and V is TRBV5-4; 8 positions agree with TRBD1. CDR1 is SGHNT and CDR2 is YYREEE in the germline V gene (reference sequence). Unmatched junction bases numbered 2, after V lost 4 bases and J lost 5 bases. This CDR3 spans 12 amino acids. Here the CDR3 reads CASSPDRDEQYF. The CDR3 DNA sequence: TGTGCCAGCAGCCCGGACAGGGACGAGCAGTACTTC.

The V gene is TRBV5-6, the J gene TRBJ1-4; 9 nucleotides line up with TRBD1. This CDR3 region has 16 residues. The germline gives CDR1 SGHDT, CDR2 YYEEEE. V was pared by 2 bases and J by 0 bases, with 2 bases of the junction left unmatched. CDR3 amino acids: CASSFGTGTTNEKLFF. CDR3 DNA: TGTGCCAGCAGCTTCGGGACAGGGACAACTAATGAAAAACTGTTTTTT.

CDR3 protein: CASSPHRGRLAFF. In DNA, the CDR3 is TGTGCCAGCAGCCCACACAGGGGCAGATTAGCTTTCTTT. V is TRBV14 and J is TRBJ1-1; TRBD1 agrees at 7 bases. Germline CDR1 SGHDN, CDR2 FVKESK. The CDR3 contains 13 residues. The V gene end was trimmed by 4 bases and the J gene end by 10 bases; junction bases not matched to a gene: 9. Full variable domain (remainder filled in from reference TRBV14 and TRBJ1-1): EAGVTQFPSHSVIEKGQTVTLRCDPISGHDNLYWYRRVMGKEIKFLLHFVKESKQDESGMPNNRFLAERTGGTYSTLKVQPAELEDSGVYFCASSPHRGRLAFFGQGTRLTVV.

The chain links TRBV5-1 to TRBJ1-1; 9 nucleotides line up with TRBD1. The J segment lost 5 bases and the V segment lost 6 bases, leaving 8 bases of the junction unmatched. Germline V gene sequence: CDR1 SGHRS, CDR2 YFSETQ. The CDR3 is made up of 14 amino acids. CDR3 DNA sequence: TGCGCCAGCACGTCGGGACAGGGTTGGACTGAAGCTTTCTTT. Translated, it gives CASTSGQGWTEAFF.

V and J are TRBV3-1 (or the pseudogene TRBV3-2) and TRBJ2-2; weak D call: TRBD1 (6 bases). CDR1 is LGHDT and CDR2 is YNNKEL in the germline V gene (reference sequence). The V end was cut by 10 bases, the J end by 6 bases, with 15 bases between. The CDR3 has 13 residues. The CDR3 sequence: CATSNRAPGELFF. CDR3 coding DNA: TGTGCCACCTCAAACAGGGCCCCCGGGGAGCTGTTTTTT.

The V call is TRBV18, the J call TRBJ2-5, with 14 bases lining up with TRBD2. Germline CDR1 reads KGHSH; CDR2 reads LQKENI. The J segment lost 4 bases and the V segment lost 2 bases, leaving 3 bases of the junction unmatched. CDR3 length: 16 amino acids. The CDR3 loop is CASSPTGTSGGETQYF. CDR3 nucleotides: TGTGCCAGCTCACCAACCGGGACTAGCGGGGGAGAGACCCAGTACTTC.

The chain is built from TRBV2 and TRBJ2-5, with 8 bases identical to TRBD2. The germline V gene encodes CDR1 SNHLY and CDR2 FYNNEI. Unmatched junction bases numbered 21, after V lost 7 bases and J lost 5 bases. This CDR3 has 18 residues. CDR3 region: CASIPAHILAGPVETQYF. For the CDR3, the DNA is TGTGCCAGCATCCCGGCCCATATTCTAGCGGGTCCCGTTGAGACCCAGTACTTC.

The chain couples TRBV9 to TRBJ2-2; D may be TRBD2 (6 bases). This CDR3 region has 15 residues. The V end was cut by 4 bases, the J end by 3 bases, with 13 bases between. The germline V gene encodes CDR1 SGDLS and CDR2 YYNGEE. The CDR3 loop reads CASSPNRRDTGELFF. Here the CDR3 DNA reads TGTGCCAGCAGCCCTAACAGGAGGGACACCGGGGAGCTGTTTTTT.

The CDR3: CASSFIGEGGNTEAFF. CDR3 in DNA: TGTGCCAGCAGCTTTATCGGGGAAGGGGGGAACACTGAAGCTTTCTTT. The chain uses TRBV28 and TRBJ1-1; D may be TRBD1 (6 bases). This CDR3 region has 16 residues. Trimming took off 6 bases at V and 1 base at J, with 18 bases between the two ends. Looked up from germline, CDR1 is MDHEN and CDR2 is SYDVKM.

The V and J genes are TRBV6-5 and TRBJ2-3; 8 nucleotides line up with TRBD2. Trimming removed 0 bases from V and 1 base from J; junction bases left unmatched: 3. This CDR3 comprises 16 residues. Germline loops: CDR1 MNHEY, CDR2 SVGAGI. CDR3 in DNA: TGTGCCAGCAGTTACTCCCTGACTAGCGGCACAGATACGCAGTATTTT. Translated: CASSYSLTSGTDTQYF.

The V and J genes are TRBV6-4 and TRBJ1-1; the D gene is possibly TRBD1 (6 bases). Germline CDR1 MRHNA, CDR2 SNTAGT. This CDR3 comprises 13 residues. V was pared by 5 bases and J by 2 bases, with 9 bases between. Here the CDR3 reads CASSLQGNTEAFF. Written as DNA, the CDR3 is TGTGCCAGCAGTTTACAGGGCAACACTGAAGCTTTCTTT.